One and the same sample provided the 14 T cell receptor beta chains below, sequenced in a study of read filtering for tumor transcriptome and immune sequencing. This library used approximately 370 ng RNA and molecular barcoded adaptors spanning alpha/delta and beta/gamma chains. TCRdb processed the reads anew with MiXCR; each CDR3 protein has one entry. The table records 40,000 or so distinct CDR3 sequences, about 12% of them present only once. The sample comprised a population of CD138-negative cells sorted from bone marrow. The receptors stem from a donor over 35 with multiple myeloma.

This clonotype was seen many times. The V and J genes are TRBV7-2 and TRBJ1-1; 7 nucleotides line up with TRBD1. Germline V gene data show CDR1 as SGHTA and CDR2 as FQGNSA. V shed 1 base, J shed 10 bases, and the junction held 12 bases outside the gene matches. The CDR3 runs to 15 residues. The CDR3 reads CASSLEAGGSFGAFF. For the CDR3, the DNA is TGTGCCAGCAGCTTAGAGGCAGGGGGTTCATTCGGAGCTTTCTTT.

This clonotype was seen ten or more times. The chain couples TRBV29-1 to TRBJ2-4, with D perhaps TRBD1 (5 bases). CDR1 is SQVTM and CDR2 is ANQGSEA in the germline V gene. Trimming shortened V by 4 bases and J by 0 bases, and 10 bases separated the two germline ends. This CDR3 is 14 amino acids long. CDR3 sequence reads: CSVVTGGAKNIQYF. The CDR3 DNA sequence: TGCAGCGTTGTAACAGGCGGAGCCAAAAACATTCAGTACTTC.

This clonotype was seen ten or more times. This rearrangement joins TRBV19 to TRBJ2-2; D gene uncertain. Germline lookup yields CDR1 LNHDA and CDR2 SQIVND (reference sequence). This CDR3 has 13 amino acids. V lost 5 bases to trimming and J lost 5 bases, with 9 bases between them. CDR3 region: CASSAAWTGELFF. CDR3 bases: TGTGCCAGTAGTGCGGCGTGGACCGGGGAGCTGTTTTTT.

In regard to this clonotype: A far larger clone is just one base off, so this is likely a read error. This chain joins TRBV7-2 and TRBJ2-1, with 10 bases identical to TRBD2. The CDR3 loop spans 16 amino acids. Germline loops: CDR1 SGHTA, CDR2 FQGNSA. In nucleotides, the CDR3 is TGTGCCAGGAGCTTAGGGGCTAGCGGGGGTTACAATGAGCAGTTCTTC. Encoded protein: CARSLGASGGYNEQFF.

This clonotype was picked up many times. This sequence joins TRBV3-1 and TRBJ2-2; D not resolved. V gave up 4 bases and J gave up 1 base, with 7 bases separating them. The CDR3 loop spans 14 amino acids. Germline-derived CDR1 and CDR2 are LGHDT and YNNKEL (reference sequence). CDR3 region: CASSLQKNTGELFF. Here the CDR3 DNA reads TGTGCCAGCAGCCTACAGAAGAACACCGGGGAGCTGTTTTTT. Drawing the rest from reference TRBV3-1 and TRBJ2-2, the complete variable domain is DTAVSQTPKYLVTQMGNDKSIKCEQNLGHDTMYWYKQDSKKFLKIMFSYNNKELIINETVPNRFSPKSPDKAHLNLHINSLELGDSAVYFCASSLQKNTGELFFGEGSRLTVL.

This clonotype was seen at least ten times. V is TRBV28 and J is TRBJ2-2, with D possibly matching TRBD1 (5 bases). This CDR3 region has 15 residues. From germline, CDR1 is MDHEN and CDR2 SYDVKM. V gave up 8 bases and J gave up 1 base, with 14 bases separating them. The CDR3 reads CASVTRGKNTGELFF. As DNA, the CDR3 is TGTGCCAGCGTAACAAGGGGAAAGAACACCGGGGAGCTGTTTTTT. Supplemented by reference TRBV28 and TRBJ2-2, the full variable domain reads DVKVTQSSRYLVKRTGEKVFLECVQDMDHENMFWYRQDPGLGLRLIYFSYDVKMKEKGDIPEGYSVSREKKERFSLILESASTNQTSMYLCASVTRGKNTGELFFGEGSRLTVL.

Many counts were recorded for this clonotype. V and J are TRBV5-1 and TRBJ2-2; D is perhaps TRBD1 or TRBD2 (6 bases each). Germline V gene sequence: CDR1 SGHRS, CDR2 YFSETQ. V lost 0 bases, J lost 2 bases, and 11 bases lay in between. The CDR3 is 16 amino acids. The CDR3 sequence: CASSLDGGVNTGELFF. The CDR3 nucleotides are TGCGCCAGCAGCTTGGACGGGGGCGTTAACACCGGGGAGCTGTTTTTT.

This clonotype was seen at least ten times. V usage is TRBV20-1 and J usage is TRBJ1-5; tentative D call: TRBD1 (5 bases). CDR3 length: 13 amino acids. Germline loops: CDR1 DFQATT, CDR2 SNEGSKA (reference sequence). The V end was cut by 6 bases, the J end by 6 bases, with 15 bases between. CDR3 protein: CSAPLHGGQPQHF. The CDR3 DNA reads as TGCAGTGCCCCCCTTCACGGGGGTCAGCCCCAGCATTTT.

This clonotype was seen ten or more times. The chain couples TRBV3-1 to TRBJ2-3; no clear D gene. Germline-derived CDR1 and CDR2 are LGHDT and YNNKEL (reference sequence). This CDR3 region has 14 residues. Trimming removed 4 bases at V and 4 bases at J, with 12 bases between. The CDR3 region is CASSRDLTADTQYF. CDR3 coding DNA: TGTGCCAGCAGCCGCGACTTAACGGCAGATACGCAGTATTTT.

This clonotype was observed many times. The chain has TRBV4-1 and TRBJ2-1; D ambiguous. The length of the CDR3 is 15 residues. V was pared by 1 base and J by 7 bases, with 14 bases between. Germline V gene lookup returns CDR1 MGHRA and CDR2 YSYEKL. The CDR3 loop is CASSQAVGRLNEQFF. The CDR3 DNA reads as TGCGCCAGCAGCCAAGCGGTGGGCCGGCTGAATGAGCAGTTCTTC.

There are many counts of this clonotype. The CDR3: CSARLQETQYF. CDR3 DNA sequence: TGCAGTGCTAGGCTCCAAGAGACCCAGTACTTC. The rearrangement joins TRBV20-1 to TRBJ2-5; D is unclear. Deletions cut 3 bases from V and 1 base from J, with 3 bases between. The CDR3 is 11 amino acids. Germline CDR1 and CDR2: DFQATT and SNEGSKA (reference sequence).

This clonotype was found many times. The V gene is TRBV19, the J gene TRBJ1-1, with a possible D match to TRBD1 (6 bases). There are 16 residues in the CDR3. Germline loops: CDR1 LNHDA, CDR2 SQIVND (reference sequence). Trimming removed 5 bases at V and 2 bases at J, with 18 bases between. The CDR3 coding sequence is TGTGCCAGTAGTCTCTTAAGGGGGGTGAGAAACACTGAAGCTTTCTTT. Protein product: CASSLLRGVRNTEAFF.

This clonotype was detected many times. The V call is TRBV5-5, the J call TRBJ2-7; 7 positions match TRBD1. The J segment lost 0 bases and the V segment lost 3 bases, leaving 3 bases of the junction unmatched. Per germline, CDR1 SGHKS and CDR2 YYEKEE (reference sequence). The CDR3 has 14 amino acids. This chain's CDR3 is CASSSTGNSYEQYF. Written as DNA, the CDR3 is TGTGCCAGCAGCTCGACAGGGAACTCCTACGAGCAGTACTTC.

In its sample, this clonotype was seen a few times. The junction and the germline gene differ at one end; a read error may be behind it. This sequence joins TRBV5-5 and TRBJ2-3, with D hard to call. This CDR3 contains 15 residues. Germline assignment: CDR1 SGHKS and CDR2 YYEKEE (reference sequence). The CDR3 spells CASSFKPAPEDTQYF. CDR3 bases: TGCGCCAGCAGCTTCAAGCCGGCCCCCGAAGATACGCAGTATTTT.